This T cell receptor (beta chain) was found in a study of human T cells and chemical hapten exposure. The sample's time point: pre-sensitization, week 0. Noted treatment: therapeutic diphenylcyclopropenone sensitization with weekly scalp DPC. The germline V gene encodes CDR1 ENHRY and CDR2 SYGVKD. Losses at the gene ends were 4 bases for V and 5 bases for J; bases not matched to a gene: 10. The CDR3 sequence is 16 residues long. In this sample, this clonotype turned up many times. TCRdb used MiXCR to reprocess the RACE reads, holding one entry per CDR3 protein. The data hold around 60,000 distinct CDR3 sequences, with approximately 6.7% observed a single time.

Specimen: whole blood, collected in connection with sensitization to the hapten diphenylcyclopropenone (DPC). J is TRBJ2-3 and V is TRBV10-3, with 9 positions matching TRBD1. This clonotype originated in a woman aged 25 to 39 with alopecia areata. Some clones in this sample may be carry-over from other donors' samples. CDR3 residues: CAISAGQGRSRDTQYF. Written as DNA, the CDR3 is TGTGCCATCAGTGCCGGACAGGGGAGGTCCAGAGATACGCAGTATTTT.